Listed below are T cell receptor beta chains from one sample, sequenced in a study of T cell changes during pregnancy in multiple sclerosis. Sequencing was performed with immunoSEQ multiplex PCR; in TCRdb, only in-frame clones are kept and a portion is missing. In the table there are about 81,000 clones, 80% to 95% of which are singletons. The material sequenced was peripheral blood, taken in the third trimester of pregnancy. Receptors were obtained from a female donor in good health, enrolled as a control in a pregnancy study. The CDR3 runs from the conserved cysteine through the conserved F or W. D genes are given only for firm matches. Clone size is shown for a subset of rows, as once, few, many or a class of expanded clone.

TGTGCCAGCAGCTTATACAGCGGGCCTACTTACAATGAGCAGTTCTTC	CASSLYSGPTYNEQFF	NA	TRBV7-2	TRBJ2-1	NA
TGTGCCAGTAGTATCCCCTTGGCTAGCGGCACAGATACGCAGTATTTT	CASSIPLASGTDTQYF	NA	TRBV19	TRBJ2-3	NA
TGTGCCAGTAGTATTATGGGACAGGGTTTGCAGCCCCAGCATTTT	CASSIMGQGLQPQHF	NA	TRBV19	TRBJ1-5	TRBD1
TGTGCCAGCAGCGACAGACAGGGAGGAGGGTTCTTC	CASSDRQGGGFF	NA	TRBV11-2	TRBJ2-1	NA
TGTGCCAGCAGTTTTTTAGGCGGTAGACCCTACGAGCAGTACTTC	CASSFLGGRPYEQYF	NA	TRBV28	TRBJ2-7	NA
TGTGCCAGTAGTCCCCGGGGTAGGAACACTGAAGCTTTCTTT	CASSPRGRNTEAFF	NA	TRBV19	TRBJ1-1	NA
TGTGCCAGCAGCTTTTCGGCGGATATGGATACGCAGTATTTT	CASSFSADMDTQYF	NA	TRBV5-4	TRBJ2-3	NA
TGCGCCAGCAGCCCCGCCTTGTCGGGGTACACTGGAAACACCATATATTTT	CASSPALSGYTGNTIYF	NA	TRBV5-1	TRBJ1-3	NA
TGTGCCAGCAGTGAAGACCCCCCAGCGGGTAGATACAATGAGCAGTTCTTC	CASSEDPPAGRYNEQFF	NA	TRBV2	TRBJ2-1	NA
TGTGCCAGCAGTGAAATCACATTGGAGACCCAGTACTTC	CASSEITLETQYF	NA	TRBV6-1	TRBJ2-5	NA
TGTGCCAGCAGCTTAGTAACGGGGAACACTGAAGCTTTCTTT	CASSLVTGNTEAFF	NA	TRBV7-9	TRBJ1-1	NA
TGTGCCAGCAGTCAACTAGCGGGGACCTACGAGCAGTACTTC	CASSQLAGTYEQYF	NA	TRBV6-5	TRBJ2-7	TRBD2
TGTGCCAGCAGTTTATCATGGTCAGGTAATCAGCCCCAGCATTTT	CASSLSWSGNQPQHF	few	TRBV27	TRBJ1-5	NA
TGTGCCAGCAGTCTTCAGGGACAGGATCAGCCCCAGCATTTT	CASSLQGQDQPQHF	NA	TRBV2	TRBJ1-5	TRBD1
TGTGCCAGCAGCTTAAGGACAGGGGGAGAGACCCAGTACTTC	CASSLRTGGETQYF	NA	TRBV7-9	TRBJ2-5	TRBD1